This is a list of T cell receptor beta chains from one sample in a study of blood T cell repertoires in COVID-19. The method was immunoSEQ multiplex PCR; TCRdb's version includes in-frame clones alone and lacks a portion of them. The table has around 280,000 clones, around nine tenths seen once. Source material: PBMCs or T cells enriched from blood (not recorded which). These receptors came from a woman aged 40 to 49 who had recovered from COVID-19. The CDR3 runs from the conserved cysteine through the conserved F or W. The D gene is left open where the match is weak. Where a row states a size, it is once, few, many or the class of an expanded clone; other rows omit it.

>TRBV14|TRBJ2-7|-|TRBD1
TGTGCCAGCAGCCAGAGGACAGGGTTAAGGCAGTACTTC
CASSQRTGLRQYF
>TRBV30|TRBJ1-6|-|TRBD1
TGTGCCTCGACAGGGGGCTCCTATAATTCACCCCTCCACTTT
CASTGGSYNSPLHF
>TRBV15|TRBJ1-3|-|-
TGTGCCACCAGCAGAACGGTGGTCTCTGGAAACACCATATATTTT
CATSRTVVSGNTIYF
>TRBV7-9|TRBJ2-1|-|TRBD2
TGTGCCAGCAGCTCGCTAGCGGGGCCCCGTCGCTTCTTC
CASSSLAGPRRFF
>TRBV5-4|TRBJ2-7|medium-sized|TRBD1
TGTGCCAGCAGGGTCGGACAGGGGGATATGTACGAGCAGTACTTC
CASRVGQGDMYEQYF
>TRBV9|TRBJ1-2|-|-
TGTGCCAGCAGCGGACAGCAAGCCTATGGCTACACCTTC
CASSGQQAYGYTF
>TRBV28|TRBJ2-7|-|TRBD1
TGTGCCAGCAGTTACCTGACGACAGGGGGCTCTGCCTACGAGCAGTACTTC
CASSYLTTGGSAYEQYF
>TRBV2|TRBJ1-6|-|-
TGTGCCAGCAAGGGAGGGGGGCCCTCCTATAATTCACCCCTCCACTTT
CASKGGGPSYNSPLHF
>TRBV11-2|TRBJ2-5|-|TRBD2
TGTGCCAGCAGCTTATTGGGTAGCGGGAGTTCGGAGACCCAGTACTTC
CASSLLGSGSSETQYF
>TRBV7-3|TRBJ2-5|-|TRBD2
TGTGCCAGCAGCTTAACGCCCCCCGGGACTAGCAGTGACCAAGAGACCCAGTACTTC
CASSLTPPGTSSDQETQYF
>TRBV27|TRBJ1-6|-|-
TGTGCCAGCAGTTCCCGAAAGCTAAATTCACCCCTCCACTTT
CASSSRKLNSPLHF
>TRBV18|TRBJ2-7|few|TRBD2
TGTGCCAGCTCACGAGGAAGCAAAGCGGGATCCACATACGAGCAGTACTTC
CASSRGSKAGSTYEQYF
>TRBV25-1|TRBJ1-6|few|-
TGTGCCAGCAGACCTTACCCCCGGTTGGATTCACCCCTCCACTTT
CASRPYPRLDSPLHF
>TRBV24-1|TRBJ2-3|-|TRBD2
TGTGCCACCAGTGATTTAGCTAGCGGGAGCGTAGATACGCAGTATTTT
CATSDLASGSVDTQYF
>TRBV4-1|TRBJ1-2|-|-
TGCGCCAGCAGCCAAGATTACGGGGGTGACTATGGCTACACCTTC
CASSQDYGGDYGYTF
>TRBV7-2|TRBJ2-6|-|TRBD2
TGTGCCAGCAGCCCAGCCAAGGGGACTAGCGGGACTGGGGCCAACGTCCTGACTTTC
CASSPAKGTSGTGANVLTF
>TRBV27|TRBJ1-6|-|TRBD1
TGTGCCAGCAGTCCTTCCTGGGACAGGGACTTTGTGCCCCTCCACTTT
CASSPSWDRDFVPLHF
>TRBV28|TRBJ2-7|-|-
TGTGCCAGCAGTTTCGCGGGTTACGAGCAGTACTTC
CASSFAGYEQYF
>TRBV7-2|TRBJ1-3|-|-
TGTGCCAGCAGCTGGTCACAGGGAAACACCATATATTTT
CASSWSQGNTIYF
>TRBV28|TRBJ2-3|once|-
TGTGCCAGCCGCCAAGGGAGCAGTATGACGCAGTATTTT
CASRQGSSMTQYF
>TRBV4-2|TRBJ2-1|-|-
TGTGCCAGCAGCCAAGCCCCCTCCGGGGGCAATGAGCAGTTCTTC
CASSQAPSGGNEQFF
>TRBV28|TRBJ1-6|-|TRBD1
TGTGCCAGCAGTTTTAGGACAGGGGGCGGTTCACCCCTCCACTTT
CASSFRTGGGSPLHF
>TRBV7-8|TRBJ2-2|-|-
TGTGCCAGCAGCTCCTACAGGGTTCCCTCGAACACCGGGGAGCTGTTTTTT
CASSSYRVPSNTGELFF
>TRBV19|TRBJ2-2|once|-
TGTGCCAGTAGTATCTTGGGGACTTCTAACACCGGGGAGCTGTTTTTT
CASSILGTSNTGELFF
>TRBV7-2|TRBJ2-5|-|TRBD1
TGTGCCAGCAGCTACAGGGGCCAGGGGACCCAGTACTTC
CASSYRGQGTQYF
>TRBV2|TRBJ1-6|-|-
TGTGCCAGCAGTGAATCTTTCGCCCCGGCAGGCTCACCCCTCCACTTT
CASSESFAPAGSPLHF
>TRBV6-5|TRBJ1-2|-|-
TGTGCCAGCAGTTACGTTGGCAAGGAGAACTATGGCTACACCTTC
CASSYVGKENYGYTF
>TRBV24-1|TRBJ2-3|-|TRBD1
TGTGCCACCAGTGGCAGGGGGACAGACAATACAGATACGCAGTATTTT
CATSGRGTDNTDTQYF
>TRBV3-1/TRBV3-2|TRBJ2-5|-|-
TGTGCCAGCAGCAGGGGAGAGACCCAGTACTTC
CASSRGETQYF
>TRBV4-1|TRBJ2-7|-|TRBD1
TGCGCCAGCAGCCAAGAGGGCGCCAGGGGGATGGGAGAGCAGTACTTC
CASSQEGARGMGEQYF
>TRBV15|TRBJ2-3|-|TRBD2
TGTGCCACCAGCAGAGAGAAAGCGGGAGTCACAGATACGCAGTATTTT
CATSREKAGVTDTQYF
>TRBV5-1|TRBJ1-2|-|-
TGCGCCAGCAGCTTAGGCGGGGCGCCGAGCGGTGGCTACACCTTC
CASSLGGAPSGGYTF
>TRBV28|TRBJ1-4|-|TRBD1
TGTGCCAGCGCTAACAGGGGGCCGACAGAAAAACTGTTTTTT
CASANRGPTEKLFF
>TRBV1|TRBJ2-5|-|-
TGCACCAGCAGCCAAGATCAGCGGGGCAGGGTGGTCGAGAGGGAGACCCAGTACTTC
CTSSQDQRGRVVERETQYF
>TRBV12-3/TRBV12-4|TRBJ1-5|-|-
TGTGCCAGCACCGCGGAGGGGACGCCCCAGCATTTT
CASTAEGTPQHF
>TRBV7-2|TRBJ1-4|-|-
TGTGCCAGCAGCTCGTCAGGTTCTAATGAAAAACTGTTTTTT
CASSSSGSNEKLFF
>TRBV7-3|TRBJ2-3|-|-
TGTGCCAGCAGCTTAAGAGCAGGGGAAGATACGCAGTATTTT
CASSLRAGEDTQYF
>TRBV11-3|TRBJ2-2|-|-
TGTGCCAGCAGCTTAGTAGGGGTCGGGGAGCTGTTTTTT
CASSLVGVGELFF
>TRBV28|TRBJ2-5|-|-
TGTGCCAGCAGTTCTATCCCTGGGCGGGCGGCAGAGACCCAGTACTTC
CASSSIPGRAAETQYF
>TRBV2|TRBJ2-2|-|TRBD1
TGTGCCAGCCTCAGGGGGCTTACGAACACCGGGGAGCTGTTTTTT
CASLRGLTNTGELFF
>TRBV11-3|TRBJ2-7|-|TRBD2
TGTGCCAGCGCTAGGGGACTAGAGGACGAGCAGTACTTC
CASARGLEDEQYF
>TRBV28|TRBJ2-4|-|-
TGTGCCAGCAGTTCGGGACTGTTTCGGGAAAACATTCAGTACTTC
CASSSGLFRENIQYF
>TRBV5-1|TRBJ1-3|-|TRBD1
TGCGCCAGCCAAAGGGGGCAGGGCTCTGGAAACACCATATATTTT
CASQRGQGSGNTIYF
>TRBV7-2|TRBJ2-7|-|TRBD2
TGTGCCAGCTGGGCCGGCGGGAGTATCAACGAGCAGTACTTC
CASWAGGSINEQYF